These T cell receptor beta chains were read from a single sample in a study of shared clonotypes between healthy human individuals. TCRdb's copy holds only in-frame clones and misses some; the assay was immunoSEQ multiplex PCR. The table records around 1,100,000 clones, approximately 80% of them present only once. The sequenced sample consisted of memory CD4+ T cells from PBMCs. Source of these receptors: a man between 18 and 29 years old in good health. Some clones in this sample may be carry-over from other donors' samples. The CDR3 runs from the conserved cysteine through the conserved F or W. The order of the fields is clone size, D gene, CDR3 length, J gene, V gene, CDR3 protein, CDR3 DNA. D genes are given only for firm matches. Clone size is shown for a subset of rows, as once, few, many or a class of expanded clone.

clone_size: .; d_call: .; cdr3_length: 12; j_call: TRBJ2-1; v_call: TRBV6-5; cdr3_aa: CASKNSYNEQFF; cdr3_nt: TGTGCCAGCAAGAATTCCTACAATGAGCAGTTCTTC
clone_size: .; d_call: .; cdr3_length: 12; j_call: TRBJ1-1; v_call: TRBV5-1; cdr3_aa: CASSGETTEAFF; cdr3_nt: TGCGCCAGCAGCGGAGAGACCACCGAAGCTTTCTTT
clone_size: .; d_call: TRBD2; cdr3_length: 15; j_call: TRBJ2-5; v_call: TRBV30; cdr3_aa: CAWSRTSGRVETQYF; cdr3_nt: TGTGCCTGGAGTCGGACTAGCGGGAGGGTAGAGACCCAGTACTTC
clone_size: .; d_call: .; cdr3_length: 16; j_call: TRBJ2-6; v_call: TRBV9; cdr3_aa: CASSVDRKTGANVLTF; cdr3_nt: TGTGCCAGCAGCGTAGATCGGAAGACTGGGGCCAACGTCCTGACTTTC
clone_size: .; d_call: TRBD1; cdr3_length: 16; j_call: TRBJ1-1; v_call: TRBV28; cdr3_aa: CASRVGGARTNSEAFF; cdr3_nt: TGTGCCAGCAGGGTAGGGGGCGCAAGGACTAACTCTGAAGCTTTCTTT
clone_size: .; d_call: .; cdr3_length: 15; j_call: TRBJ2-2; v_call: TRBV9; cdr3_aa: CASSDRDWNTGELFF; cdr3_nt: TGTGCCAGCAGCGATAGAGACTGGAACACCGGGGAGCTGTTTTTT
clone_size: .; d_call: .; cdr3_length: 13; j_call: TRBJ2-1; v_call: TRBV5-4; cdr3_aa: CASSLWEVNEQFF; cdr3_nt: TGTGCCAGCAGCTTGTGGGAGGTCAATGAGCAGTTCTTC
clone_size: .; d_call: .; cdr3_length: 15; j_call: TRBJ2-2; v_call: TRBV11-2; cdr3_aa: CASSVLGAVTGELFF; cdr3_nt: TGTGCCAGCAGCGTACTTGGGGCGGTCACCGGGGAGCTGTTTTTT
clone_size: .; d_call: .; cdr3_length: 14; j_call: TRBJ2-7; v_call: TRBV7-9; cdr3_aa: CASSLGQWKGEQYF; cdr3_nt: TGTGCCAGCAGCTTGGGGCAATGGAAGGGCGAGCAGTACTTC
clone_size: .; d_call: TRBD1; cdr3_length: 17; j_call: TRBJ1-2; v_call: TRBV4-2; cdr3_aa: CASSRPGQGILNYGYTF; cdr3_nt: TGTGCCAGCAGCCGACCGGGACAGGGAATTTTGAACTATGGCTACACCTTC
clone_size: .; d_call: .; cdr3_length: 12; j_call: TRBJ2-7; v_call: TRBV30; cdr3_aa: CAWSQSGYEQYF; cdr3_nt: TGTGCCTGGAGCCAGTCGGGCTACGAGCAGTACTTC
clone_size: once; d_call: .; cdr3_length: 13; j_call: TRBJ2-5; v_call: TRBV28; cdr3_aa: CASSRTAQETQYF; cdr3_nt: TGTGCCAGCAGTCGGACAGCTCAAGAGACCCAGTACTTC
clone_size: once; d_call: .; cdr3_length: 17; j_call: TRBJ2-6; v_call: TRBV5-5; cdr3_aa: CASSLVGSPSGANVLTF; cdr3_nt: TGTGCCAGCAGCTTGGTGGGGTCCCCCTCTGGGGCCAACGTCCTGACTTTC
clone_size: .; d_call: TRBD1; cdr3_length: 15; j_call: TRBJ1-2; v_call: TRBV6-4; cdr3_aa: CASRPGQGGRYGYTF; cdr3_nt: TGTGCCAGCAGGCCGGGACAGGGGGGCCGGTATGGCTACACCTTC
clone_size: .; d_call: .; cdr3_length: 15; j_call: TRBJ2-7; v_call: TRBV14; cdr3_aa: CASSQGTDASYEQYF; cdr3_nt: TGTGCCAGCAGCCAGGGGACTGACGCCTCCTACGAGCAGTACTTC
clone_size: .; d_call: TRBD1; cdr3_length: 12; j_call: TRBJ1-5; v_call: TRBV28; cdr3_aa: CATGGGSQPQHF; cdr3_nt: TGTGCTACAGGGGGTGGGAGTCAGCCCCAGCATTTT
clone_size: .; d_call: .; cdr3_length: 14; j_call: TRBJ2-3; v_call: TRBV28; cdr3_aa: CASDSPMGAGTQYF; cdr3_nt: TGTGCCAGCGATTCCCCGATGGGGGCTGGTACGCAGTATTTT
clone_size: .; d_call: .; cdr3_length: 11; j_call: TRBJ2-7; v_call: TRBV6-6; cdr3_aa: CASSFYGEQYF; cdr3_nt: TGTGCCAGCAGTTTTTATGGCGAGCAGTACTTC
clone_size: .; d_call: .; cdr3_length: 11; j_call: TRBJ1-5; v_call: TRBV11-3; cdr3_aa: CASSLKIAQHF; cdr3_nt: TGTGCCAGCAGCTTAAAAATAGCCCAGCATTTT
clone_size: .; d_call: .; cdr3_length: 17; j_call: TRBJ1-4; v_call: TRBV28; cdr3_aa: CASSLRGLERINEKLFF; cdr3_nt: TGTGCCAGCAGCCTCAGGGGTCTGGAGAGGATTAATGAAAAACTGTTTTTT
clone_size: .; d_call: .; cdr3_length: 15; j_call: TRBJ1-3; v_call: TRBV10-3; cdr3_aa: CAIRPTGRRGNTIYF; cdr3_nt: TGTGCCATCAGGCCGACAGGACGCCGTGGAAACACCATATATTTT
clone_size: .; d_call: .; cdr3_length: 13; j_call: TRBJ2-1; v_call: TRBV6-6; cdr3_aa: CASDTRAYNEQFF; cdr3_nt: TGTGCCAGCGACACCCGGGCCTACAATGAGCAGTTCTTC
clone_size: .; d_call: .; cdr3_length: 13; j_call: TRBJ2-5; v_call: TRBV29-1; cdr3_aa: CSVAAQPQETQYF; cdr3_nt: TGCAGCGTTGCGGCTCAGCCCCAAGAGACCCAGTACTTC
clone_size: .; d_call: TRBD1; cdr3_length: 16; j_call: TRBJ2-7; v_call: TRBV7-9; cdr3_aa: CASSDFRGQGINEQYF; cdr3_nt: TGTGCCAGCAGCGATTTTCGAGGACAGGGTATCAACGAGCAGTACTTC
clone_size: .; d_call: .; cdr3_length: 14; j_call: TRBJ1-5; v_call: TRBV5-6; cdr3_aa: CASTRRGSNQPQHF; cdr3_nt: TGTGCCAGCACCCGGAGGGGAAGCAATCAGCCCCAGCATTTT